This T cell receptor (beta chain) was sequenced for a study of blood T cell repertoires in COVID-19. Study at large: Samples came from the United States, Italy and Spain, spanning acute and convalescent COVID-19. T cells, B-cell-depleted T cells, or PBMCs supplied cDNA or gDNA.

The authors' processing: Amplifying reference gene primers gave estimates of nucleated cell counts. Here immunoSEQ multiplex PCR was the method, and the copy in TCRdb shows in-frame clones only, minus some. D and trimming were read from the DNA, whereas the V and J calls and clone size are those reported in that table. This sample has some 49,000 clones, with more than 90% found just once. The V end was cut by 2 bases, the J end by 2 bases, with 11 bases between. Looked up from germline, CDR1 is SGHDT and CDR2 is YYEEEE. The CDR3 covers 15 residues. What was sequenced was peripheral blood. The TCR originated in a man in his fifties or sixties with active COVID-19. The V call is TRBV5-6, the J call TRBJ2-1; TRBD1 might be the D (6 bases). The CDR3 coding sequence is TGTGCCAGCAGCTTAGGCAGGGGACCCTACAATGAGCAGTTCTTC. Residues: CASSLGRGPYNEQFF.